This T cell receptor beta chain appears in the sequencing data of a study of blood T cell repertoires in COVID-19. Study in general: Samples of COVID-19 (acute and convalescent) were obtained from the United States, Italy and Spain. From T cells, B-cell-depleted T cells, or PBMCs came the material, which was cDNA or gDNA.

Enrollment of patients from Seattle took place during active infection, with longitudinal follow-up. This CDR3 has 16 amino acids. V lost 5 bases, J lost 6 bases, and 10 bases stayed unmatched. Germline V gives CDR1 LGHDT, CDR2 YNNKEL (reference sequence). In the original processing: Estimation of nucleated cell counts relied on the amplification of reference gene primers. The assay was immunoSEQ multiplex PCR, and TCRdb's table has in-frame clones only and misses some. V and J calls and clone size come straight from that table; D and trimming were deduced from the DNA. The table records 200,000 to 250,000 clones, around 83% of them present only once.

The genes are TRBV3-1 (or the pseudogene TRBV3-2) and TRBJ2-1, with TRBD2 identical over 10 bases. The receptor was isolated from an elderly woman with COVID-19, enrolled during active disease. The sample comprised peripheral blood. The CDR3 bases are TGTGCCAGCAGCGAAACGACTAGCGGGTTTGCCAATGAGCAGTTCTTC. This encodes CASSETTSGFANEQFF.